The clone carrying this TCR beta chain was seen many times. This sample is drawn from a study of neurological immune-mediated disorders. This sample's time point: longitudinal time-point 2. For the unsorted libraries, 2 million PBMCs stored at -80 C served as input. The germline V gene has CDR1 SGHRS and CDR2 YFSETQ. V was pared by 4 bases and J by 5 bases, with 18 bases between. This CDR3 is 15 amino acids long. TCRdb re-called the 5' RACE reads through MiXCR, storing one row per CDR3 protein. The repertoire holds 80,000 to 100,000 distinct CDR3 sequences, 5.8% seen once, with roughly 7.9% in the top ten.

This clonotype was obtained from a woman in her sixties with multiple sclerosis. The specimen sequenced was PBMCs. This chain joins TRBV5-1 and TRBJ2-5; D possibly corresponds to TRBD2 (7 bases). The CDR3 DNA reads TGCGCCAGCAGCAAGGACAGCCGGCGGGAGGAGACCCAGTACTTC. It yields the protein CASSKDSRREETQYF.